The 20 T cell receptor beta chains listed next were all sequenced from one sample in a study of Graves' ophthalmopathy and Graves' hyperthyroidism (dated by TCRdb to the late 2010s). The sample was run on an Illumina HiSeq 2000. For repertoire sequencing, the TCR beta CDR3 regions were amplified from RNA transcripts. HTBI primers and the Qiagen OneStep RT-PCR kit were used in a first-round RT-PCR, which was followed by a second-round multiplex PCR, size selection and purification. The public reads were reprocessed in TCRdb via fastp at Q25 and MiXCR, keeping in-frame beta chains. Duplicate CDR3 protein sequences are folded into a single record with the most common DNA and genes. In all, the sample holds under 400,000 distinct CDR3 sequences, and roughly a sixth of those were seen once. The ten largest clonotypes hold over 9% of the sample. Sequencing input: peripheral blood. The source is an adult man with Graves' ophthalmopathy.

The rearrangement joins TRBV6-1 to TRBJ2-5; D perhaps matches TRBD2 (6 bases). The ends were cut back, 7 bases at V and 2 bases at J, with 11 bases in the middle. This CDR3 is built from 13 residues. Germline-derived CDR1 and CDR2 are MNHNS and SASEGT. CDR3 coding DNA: TGTGCCAGCACGGGCGGGATACAAGAGACCCAGTACTTC. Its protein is CASTGGIQETQYF.

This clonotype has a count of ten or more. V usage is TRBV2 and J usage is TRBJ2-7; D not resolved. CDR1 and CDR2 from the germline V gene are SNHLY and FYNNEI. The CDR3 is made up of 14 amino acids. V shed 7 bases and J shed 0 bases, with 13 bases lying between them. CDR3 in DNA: TGTGCCAGCACGGCTATGGCTAGCTCCTACGAGCAGTACTTC. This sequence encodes CASTAMASSYEQYF.

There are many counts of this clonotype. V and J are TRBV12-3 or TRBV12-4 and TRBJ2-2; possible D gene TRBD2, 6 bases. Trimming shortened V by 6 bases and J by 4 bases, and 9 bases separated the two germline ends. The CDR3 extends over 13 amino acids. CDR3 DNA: TGTGCCAGCAGCCCGGGGGTCACCGGGGAGCTGTTTTTT. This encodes CASSPGVTGELFF.

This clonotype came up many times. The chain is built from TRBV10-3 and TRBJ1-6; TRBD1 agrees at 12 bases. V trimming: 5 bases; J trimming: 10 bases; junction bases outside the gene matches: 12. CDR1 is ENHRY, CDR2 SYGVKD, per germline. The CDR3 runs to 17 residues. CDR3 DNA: TGTGCCATCAGTCCGGGACAGGGGGCCCGAACATCATCACCCCTCCACTTT. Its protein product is CAISPGQGARTSSPLHF.

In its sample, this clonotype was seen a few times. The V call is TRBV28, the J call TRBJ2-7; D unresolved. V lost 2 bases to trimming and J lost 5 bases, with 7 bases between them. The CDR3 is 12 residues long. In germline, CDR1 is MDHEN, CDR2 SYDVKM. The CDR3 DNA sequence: TGTGCCAGCAGTTTACGTGAGGACGAGCAGTACTTC. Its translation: CASSLREDEQYF.

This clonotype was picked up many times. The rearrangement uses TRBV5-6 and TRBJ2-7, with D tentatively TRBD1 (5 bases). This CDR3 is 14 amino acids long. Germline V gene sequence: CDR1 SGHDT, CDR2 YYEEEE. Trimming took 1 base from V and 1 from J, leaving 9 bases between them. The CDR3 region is CASSLTGHSYEQYF. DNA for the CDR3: TGTGCCAGCAGCTTGACAGGCCATTCCTACGAGCAGTACTTC.

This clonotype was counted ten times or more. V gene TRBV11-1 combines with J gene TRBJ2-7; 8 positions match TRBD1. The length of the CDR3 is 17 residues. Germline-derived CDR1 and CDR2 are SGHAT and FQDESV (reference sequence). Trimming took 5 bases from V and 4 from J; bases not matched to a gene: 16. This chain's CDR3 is CASSKEGIGTGVYEQYF. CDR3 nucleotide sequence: TGTGCCAGCAGCAAAGAGGGGATCGGGACAGGCGTGTACGAGCAGTACTTC. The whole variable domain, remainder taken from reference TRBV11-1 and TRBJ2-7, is EAEVAQSPRYKITEKSQAVAFWCDPISGHATLYWYRQILGQGPELLVQFQDESVVDDSQLPKDRFSAERLKGVDSTLKIQPAELGDSAMYLCASSKEGIGTGVYEQYFGPGTRLTVT.

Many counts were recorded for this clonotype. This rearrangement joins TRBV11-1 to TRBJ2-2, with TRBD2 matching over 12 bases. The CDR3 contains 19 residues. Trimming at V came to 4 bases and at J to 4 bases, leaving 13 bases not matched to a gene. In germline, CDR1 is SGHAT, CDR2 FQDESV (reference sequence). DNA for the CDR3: TGTGCCAGCAGCTATCCTAGGACTAGCGGGGAAAGCGGCACCGGGGAGCTGTTTTTT. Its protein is CASSYPRTSGESGTGELFF.

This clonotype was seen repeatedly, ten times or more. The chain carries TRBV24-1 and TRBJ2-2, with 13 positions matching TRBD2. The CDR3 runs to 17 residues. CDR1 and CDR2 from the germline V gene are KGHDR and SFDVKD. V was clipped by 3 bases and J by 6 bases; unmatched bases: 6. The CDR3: CATSDHLGLAGAGELFF. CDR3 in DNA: TGTGCCACCAGTGATCACCTAGGACTAGCGGGAGCCGGGGAGCTGTTTTTT.

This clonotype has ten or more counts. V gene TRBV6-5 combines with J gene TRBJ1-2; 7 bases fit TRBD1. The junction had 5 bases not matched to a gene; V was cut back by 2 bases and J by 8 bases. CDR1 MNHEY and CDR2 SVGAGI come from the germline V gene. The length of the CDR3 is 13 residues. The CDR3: CASSYLTGRGYTF. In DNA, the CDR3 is TGTGCCAGCAGTTACCTGACAGGGAGAGGCTACACCTTC.

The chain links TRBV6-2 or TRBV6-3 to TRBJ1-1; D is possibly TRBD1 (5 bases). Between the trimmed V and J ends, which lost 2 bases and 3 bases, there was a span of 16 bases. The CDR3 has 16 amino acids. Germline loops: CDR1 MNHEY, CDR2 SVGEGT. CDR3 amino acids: CASSYLAGREYTEAFF. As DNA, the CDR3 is TGTGCCAGCAGTTACCTGGCAGGGAGGGAATACACTGAAGCTTTCTTT.

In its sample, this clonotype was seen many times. CDR3 nucleotide sequence: TGTGCCAGCAGCACGCAGGGGGCACCGATCGGCTACACCTTC. Translating gives CASSTQGAPIGYTF. This chain links TRBV2 with TRBJ1-2; 8 bases are a match to TRBD1. The V and J ends lost 6 bases and 8 bases, in that order; junction bases with no gene match: 11. The CDR3 contains 14 residues. Looked up from germline, CDR1 is SNHLY and CDR2 is FYNNEI.

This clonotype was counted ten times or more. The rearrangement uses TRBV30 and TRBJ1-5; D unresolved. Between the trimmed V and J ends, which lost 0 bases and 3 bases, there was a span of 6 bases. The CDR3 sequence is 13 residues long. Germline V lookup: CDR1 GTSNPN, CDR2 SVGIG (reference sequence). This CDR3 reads CAWSVGNNQPQHF. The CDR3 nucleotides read TGTGCCTGGAGTGTGGGGAACAATCAGCCCCAGCATTTT.

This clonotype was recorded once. The CDR3 is CSAKDGKGSYEQYF. As DNA, the CDR3 is TGCAGTGCCAAGGACGGGAAAGGGTCCTACGAGCAGTACTTC. The chain joins TRBV20-1 to TRBJ2-7; D possibly corresponds to TRBD2 (5 bases). The CDR3 runs 14 residues. Germline V CDR1 and CDR2: DFQATT, SNEGSKA (reference sequence). The V gene lost 6 bases and the J gene lost 1 base, with 16 bases spanning the gap.

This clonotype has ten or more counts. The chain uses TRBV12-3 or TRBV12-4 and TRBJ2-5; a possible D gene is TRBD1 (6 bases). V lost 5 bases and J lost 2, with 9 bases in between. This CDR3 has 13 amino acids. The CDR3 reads CASSTGLQETQYF. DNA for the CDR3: TGTGCCAGCAGTACAGGGCTACAAGAGACCCAGTACTTC.

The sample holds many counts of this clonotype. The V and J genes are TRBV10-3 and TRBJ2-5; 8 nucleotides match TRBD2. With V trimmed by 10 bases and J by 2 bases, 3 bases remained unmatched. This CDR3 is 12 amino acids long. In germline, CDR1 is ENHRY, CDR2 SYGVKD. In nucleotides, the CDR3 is TGTGCCACCGGGGGGGCTCAAGAGACCCAGTACTTC. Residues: CATGGAQETQYF.

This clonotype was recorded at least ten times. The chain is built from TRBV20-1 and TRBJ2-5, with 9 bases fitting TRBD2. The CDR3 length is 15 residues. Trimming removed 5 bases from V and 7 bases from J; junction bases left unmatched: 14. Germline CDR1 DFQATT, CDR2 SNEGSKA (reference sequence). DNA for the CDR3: TGCAGTGCTCCTTCCTCCGGCGGGGGGGCCGCGACCCAGTACTTC. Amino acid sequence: CSAPSSGGGAATQYF.

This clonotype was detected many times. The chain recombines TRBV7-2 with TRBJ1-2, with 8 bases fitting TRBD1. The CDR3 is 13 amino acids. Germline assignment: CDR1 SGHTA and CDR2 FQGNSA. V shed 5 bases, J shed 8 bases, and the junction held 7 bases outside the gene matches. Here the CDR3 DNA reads TGTGCCAGCAGCGGCAGGGGGCGCAGGGGCTACACCTTC. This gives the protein CASSGRGRRGYTF.

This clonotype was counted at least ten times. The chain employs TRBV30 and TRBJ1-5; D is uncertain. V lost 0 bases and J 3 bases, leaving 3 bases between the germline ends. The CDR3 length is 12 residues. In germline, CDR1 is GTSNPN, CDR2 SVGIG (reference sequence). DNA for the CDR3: TGTGCCTGGAGTGTAGACAATCAGCCCCAGCATTTT. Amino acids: CAWSVDNQPQHF.

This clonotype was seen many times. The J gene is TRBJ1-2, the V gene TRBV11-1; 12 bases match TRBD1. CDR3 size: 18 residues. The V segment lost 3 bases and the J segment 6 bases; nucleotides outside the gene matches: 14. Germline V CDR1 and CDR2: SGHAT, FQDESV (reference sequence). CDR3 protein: CASSLPKGQGASLDGYTF. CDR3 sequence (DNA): TGTGCCAGCAGCTTGCCTAAGGGACAGGGGGCCTCACTCGATGGCTACACCTTC.